Following are 2 T cell receptor beta chains from one sample sequenced in a study of blood T cells in healthy people across ages. A sample-barcoded 5' primer and a J-beta primer mix were used in a second PCR of roughly 7 to 11 cycles. TCRdb itself ran the 5' RACE reads through MiXCR, one entry per CDR3 protein. The sample lists about 1.8 million distinct CDR3 sequences, about 50% occurring once. The material sequenced was blood. These TCRs come from a woman aged 35 to 49 in good health.

This clonotype was found many times. The chain uses TRBV7-2 and TRBJ2-1; 11 bases align to TRBD2. The CDR3 has 15 amino acids. V was pared by 5 bases and J by 7 bases, with 7 bases of the junction left unmatched. CDR1 and CDR2 (germline): SGHTA, FQGNSA. The CDR3: CASSLTSGGGNEQFF. CDR3 in DNA: TGTGCCAGCAGCCTTACTAGCGGGGGAGGGAATGAGCAGTTCTTC.

Comment on this clonotype: Its ends do not fully match the called genes, so a read error is possible. V and J are TRBV7-2 and TRBJ2-3; unclear D gene. This CDR3 comprises 14 residues. Germline CDR1 is SGHTA and CDR2 is FQGNSA. The CDR3 coding sequence is TGTGCCAGCAACTTAGGCGTGGTAACAGATACGCAGTATTTT. This encodes CASNLGVVTDTQYF.